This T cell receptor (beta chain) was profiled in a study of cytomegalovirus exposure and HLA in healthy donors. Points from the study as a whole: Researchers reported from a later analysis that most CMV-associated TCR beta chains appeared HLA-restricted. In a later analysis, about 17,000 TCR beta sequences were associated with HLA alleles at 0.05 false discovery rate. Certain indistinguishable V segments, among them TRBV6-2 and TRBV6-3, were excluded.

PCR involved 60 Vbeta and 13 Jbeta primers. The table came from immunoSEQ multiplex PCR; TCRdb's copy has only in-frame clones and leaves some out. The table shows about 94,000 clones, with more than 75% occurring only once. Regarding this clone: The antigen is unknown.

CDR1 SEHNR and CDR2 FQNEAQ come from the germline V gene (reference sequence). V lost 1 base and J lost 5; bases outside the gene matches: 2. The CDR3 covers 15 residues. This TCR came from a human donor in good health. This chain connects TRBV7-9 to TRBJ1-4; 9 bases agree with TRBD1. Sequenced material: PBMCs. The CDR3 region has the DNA TGTGCCAGCAGCTTAGGAGGGACAGGGAATGAAAAACTGTTTTTT. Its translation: CASSLGGTGNEKLFF.